This entry lists 5 T cell receptor beta chains sequenced from one sample in a study of response to subunit inactivated influenza vaccine. TCRdb called the RT-PCR reads again in MiXCR, with one record for every CDR3 protein. The sample lists about 540,000 distinct CDR3 sequences; around 21% were seen once. In addition, the sample was reused for a study of T cells expressing NK-cell markers. As that study records: TCR beta cDNA was made by 5'RACE template switching with UMIs.

This material consisted of CD4+ T cells sorted from PBMCs, taken 11 to 12 days after vaccination. These TCRs come from a man in his fifties or sixties who received an inactivated influenza vaccine.

This clonotype was observed a few times. The J gene is TRBJ2-3, the V gene TRBV5-1; TRBD2 is a possible D gene (6 bases). This CDR3 is 15 amino acids long. Deletions cut 8 bases from V and 0 bases from J, with 16 bases between. The germline V gene has CDR1 SGHRS and CDR2 YFSETQ. CDR3 in amino acids: CASRLAGYSTDTQYF. The CDR3 DNA sequence: TGCGCCAGTAGGCTTGCGGGGTATAGCACAGATACGCAGTATTTT.

The chain uses TRBV3-1 and TRBJ2-7; 10 nucleotides line up with TRBD2. The CDR3 covers 15 residues. Per germline, CDR1 LGHDT and CDR2 YNNKEL (reference sequence). Losses at the gene ends were 6 bases for V and 5 bases for J; bases not matched to a gene: 10. This chain's CDR3 is CASSLLAGSGDEQYF. Written as DNA, the CDR3 is TGTGCCAGCAGTTTACTAGCGGGAAGCGGGGACGAGCAGTACTTC.

This clonotype was picked up one time. The J gene is TRBJ1-1, the V gene TRBV7-2; the D is unclear. Germline lookup yields CDR1 SGHTA and CDR2 FQGNSA. Trimming pared 5 bases from V and 0 bases from J, leaving 13 bases between. The CDR3 is made up of 15 amino acids. CDR3 protein: CASSPGWQMNTEAFF. In DNA, the CDR3 is TGTGCCAGCAGCCCTGGCTGGCAAATGAACACTGAAGCTTTCTTT. The entire variable domain, with the rest obtained from reference TRBV7-2 and TRBJ1-1, is as follows: GAGVSQSPSNKVTEKGKDVELRCDPISGHTALYWYRQSLGQGLEFLIYFQGNSAPDKSGLPSDRFSAERTGGSVSTLTIQRTQQEDSAVYLCASSPGWQMNTEAFFGQGTRLTVV.

This clonotype was observed a few times. The V gene is TRBV18, the J gene TRBJ1-5; D call uncertain. Trimming pared 2 bases from V and 1 base from J, leaving 6 bases between. Per germline, CDR1 KGHSH and CDR2 LQKENI. The CDR3 spans 14 residues. The CDR3, as DNA: TGTGCCAGCTCACCAGAGAGGAGCAATCAGCCCCAGCATTTT. Translating it yields CASSPERSNQPQHF.

This clonotype has a single count. The gene calls are TRBV7-2 and TRBJ2-1, with 11 positions matching TRBD2. From germline, CDR1 is SGHTA and CDR2 FQGNSA. Trimming cost V 5 bases and J 3 bases; bases outside gene matches: 6. This CDR3 region has 16 residues. CDR3 loop: CASSTSGTSGYNEQFF. Here the CDR3 DNA reads TGTGCCAGCAGCACCAGCGGGACTAGCGGCTACAATGAGCAGTTCTTC.